The present entry profiles one T cell receptor beta chain with its context. The data stem from a study of blood T cell repertoires in COVID-19. This table comes from immunoSEQ multiplex PCR, and its TCRdb copy is limited to in-frame clones, with some not included. This table has hundreds of thousands of clones, approximately 88% appearing once. CDR3 length: 18 amino acids. V was pared by 0 bases and J by 0 bases, with 6 bases of the junction left unmatched. Germline lookup yields CDR1 SGDLS and CDR2 YYNGEE. The receptor's source is a human donor in a cohort sampled during active COVID-19. This chain joins TRBV9 and TRBJ2-6, with 7 bases identical to TRBD1. The sequenced sample consisted of peripheral blood. The CDR3 DNA sequence: TGTGCCAGCAGCGTAGCCGGGACAGAGGTCTCTGGGGCCAACGTCCTGACTTTC. It codes for CASSVAGTEVSGANVLTF.